The TCR beta chain described here comes from a study of T cells in Graves' hyperthyroidism and ophthalmopathy. The study's findings and limits: Through a model of 13 V-J features, ophthalmopathy was separated from stable hyperthyroidism.

A note on this clonotype: Its antigen is undetermined. The junction does not match germline at one end; this may be a read error.

CDR3 length equals 19 residues. Germline CDR1 and CDR2: MNHEY and SMNVEV (reference sequence). The investigators amplified TCR beta CDR3 regions from RNA transcripts. The study used the HTBI primer set for a first-round RT-PCR of the TCR CDR3. TCRdb re-analysed the multiplex PCR reads in MiXCR, keeping a single row per CDR3 protein. The profile shows about 420,000 distinct CDR3 sequences, 15% to 17% of them singletons. The authors deemed Graves' hyperthyroidism stable absent ophthalmopathy progression within 18 months. Clinicians diagnosed patients from clinical symptoms, serum thyroxine and TRAb, thyroid ultrasound and orbital computed tomography.

The material sequenced was blood. This receptor was identified in a woman between 18 and 29 years old with Graves' hyperthyroidism. The rearrangement uses TRBV27 and TRBJ2-7; D gene unclear. CDR3: CASSFKGGDFQSTSYGQYF. The CDR3 bases are TGTGCCAGCAGTTTTAAAGGCGGAGACTTTCAATCTACCTCCTACGGGCAGTACTTC.